The 15 T cell receptor beta chains presented below share a single source sample, sequenced in a study of blood T cell repertoires in COVID-19. TCRdb keeps only in-frame clones here, not all; method: immunoSEQ multiplex PCR. The sample yields around 250,000 clones, more than 75% seen once. The sequencing input was PBMCs or T cells enriched from blood (not recorded which). These receptors all stem from a man between 18 and 35 years old who had recovered from COVID-19.

The gene calls are TRBV28 and TRBJ1-4, with 7 bases that match TRBD1. Germline V CDR1 and CDR2: MDHEN, SYDVKM. CDR3 length: 15 residues. V trimming: 6 bases; J trimming: 0 bases; junction bases outside the gene matches: 4. Written as DNA, the CDR3 is TGTGCCAGCAGGGGGACAGCTGCAACTAATGAAAAACTGTTTTTT. Its translation: CASRGTAATNEKLFF.

The rearrangement links TRBV5-1 to TRBJ1-5; D remains ambiguous. The V gene lost 2 bases and the J gene lost 1 base, with 16 bases spanning the gap. The length of the CDR3 is 17 residues. The germline V gene encodes CDR1 SGHRS and CDR2 YFSETQ. The CDR3 is CASSFRSLGESNQPQHF. The CDR3 coding sequence is TGCGCCAGCAGCTTTCGTTCTCTCGGAGAAAGCAATCAGCCCCAGCATTTT. The complete variable domain, with remaining parts taken from reference TRBV5-1 and TRBJ1-5, reads KAGVTQTPRYLIKTRGQQVTLSCSPISGHRSVSWYQQTPGQGLQFLFEYFSETQRNKGNFPGRFSGRQFSNSRSEMNVSTLELGDSALYLCASSFRSLGESNQPQHFGDGTRLSIL.

The V call is TRBV5-1, the J call TRBJ1-2, with 7 bases that match TRBD1. J gave up 1 base and V 1 base, and 7 bases lay outside the gene matches. Germline V CDR1 and CDR2: SGHRS, YFSETQ. The CDR3 loop spans 16 amino acids. CDR3 loop: CASSLNPGGVNYGYTF. The CDR3 coding sequence is TGCGCCAGCAGCTTGAATCCAGGGGGAGTTAACTATGGCTACACCTTC. Full variable domain (rest looked up from reference TRBV5-1 and TRBJ1-2): KAGVTQTPRYLIKTRGQQVTLSCSPISGHRSVSWYQQTPGQGLQFLFEYFSETQRNKGNFPGRFSGRQFSNSRSEMNVSTLELGDSALYLCASSLNPGGVNYGYTFGSGTRLTVV.

This clone was counted only a few times. The genes are TRBV19 and TRBJ1-2; D might be TRBD1 (6 bases). Germline V gene lookup returns CDR1 LNHDA and CDR2 SQIVND (reference sequence). The CDR3 is 14 residues long. The V end was cut by 6 bases, the J end by 4 bases, with 15 bases between. The DNA for the CDR3 is TGTGCCAGTAGCAGGGGCCCCTCGATCTATGGCTACACCTTC. It codes for CASSRGPSIYGYTF.

This chain uses TRBV27 with TRBJ2-2, with 7 positions matching TRBD1. Germline V CDR1 and CDR2: MNHEY, SMNVEV (reference sequence). There are 13 residues in the CDR3. After removal of 8 bases from V and 7 bases from J, the junction contained 7 bases not matched to a gene. The CDR3 region has the DNA TGTGCCAGCCAGGGACAGTCAGGCGGGGAGCTGTTTTTT. This encodes CASQGQSGGELFF.

V gene TRBV4-1 combines with J gene TRBJ1-6; 8 bases are a match to TRBD1. Per germline, CDR1 MGHRA and CDR2 YSYEKL. The CDR3 sequence is 15 residues long. J gave up 8 bases and V 4 bases, and 7 bases lay outside the gene matches. The CDR3 region has the DNA TGCGCCAGCAGCCTTGCGACAGGGGCCGATTCACCCCTCCACTTT. It codes for CASSLATGADSPLHF.

The chain uses TRBV5-1 and TRBJ2-5; TRBD2 matches 13 bases. Trimming removed 4 bases from V and 1 base from J; junction bases left unmatched: 4. The germline gives CDR1 SGHRS, CDR2 YFSETQ. This CDR3 is 16 amino acids long. CDR3 bases: TGCGCCAGCAGCACGAGACTAGCGGGAGGCCAAGAGACCCAGTACTTC. Protein sequence: CASSTRLAGGQETQYF.

As for this clone: The junction does not match germline at one end; this may be a read error. J is TRBJ2-7 and V is TRBV20-1, with D maybe TRBD2 (6 bases). Germline assignment: CDR1 DFQATT and CDR2 SNEGSKA (reference sequence). The CDR3 consists of 11 residues. For the CDR3, the DNA is TGCAGTGCTAGGTCGGGGAGCAAGGAGGGCTTC. This translates into CSARSGSKEGF.

The genes are TRBV5-1 and TRBJ2-3, with TRBD1 as a possible D gene (6 bases). Germline loops: CDR1 SGHRS, CDR2 YFSETQ. V lost 7 bases and J lost 7, with 16 bases in between. This CDR3 is built from 13 residues. Here the CDR3 reads CASSGTSVNTQYF. For the CDR3, the DNA is TGCGCCAGCTCCGGGACATCGGTGAATACGCAGTATTTT.

The gene calls are TRBV25-1 and TRBJ2-7; D is uncertain. CDR1 MGHDK and CDR2 SYGVNS come from the germline V gene. This CDR3 comprises 14 residues. V lost 3 bases, J lost 4 bases, and 13 bases lay in between. The CDR3 spells CASSDVLTPYEQYF. The CDR3, as DNA: TGTGCCAGCAGTGATGTCTTGACACCATACGAGCAGTACTTC.

The V and J genes are TRBV6-5 and TRBJ2-5, with 9 bases identical to TRBD1. The germline V gene has CDR1 MNHEY and CDR2 SVGAGI. The ends lost 6 bases at V and 9 bases at J; junction bases unmatched: 14. The CDR3 covers 15 residues. The CDR3: CASSQQGAPRGSQYF. The CDR3 DNA follows: TGTGCCAGCAGCCAACAGGGGGCGCCCAGGGGATCCCAGTACTTC.

The CDR3 DNA reads as TGTGCCAGCTCAGAAATTTTACAGGGGGATGGCTACACCTTC. It codes for CASSEILQGDGYTF. The chain couples TRBV18 to TRBJ1-2, with 8 nucleotides matching TRBD1. CDR3 length equals 14 residues. V lost 5 bases to trimming and J lost 6 bases; unmatched junction nucleotides: 8. The germline CDR1 and CDR2 sequences are KGHSH and LQKENI.

This chain links TRBV11-2 with TRBJ1-3; D unresolved. CDR1 and CDR2 from the germline V gene are SGHAT and FQNNGV. V lost 5 bases, J lost 4 bases, and 12 bases lay in between. CDR3 length equals 14 residues. Here the CDR3 reads CASSPKVGGNTIYF. The CDR3 DNA reads as TGTGCCAGCAGCCCCAAGGTCGGGGGAAACACCATATATTTT.

CDR3 residues: CASSAENNSYEQYF. The DNA for the CDR3 is TGTGCCAGCAGTGCTGAAAACAACTCCTACGAGCAGTACTTC. V is TRBV2 and J is TRBJ2-7; D remains ambiguous. V was pared by 4 bases and J by 0 bases, with 10 bases between. Looked up from germline, CDR1 is SNHLY and CDR2 is FYNNEI. The CDR3 covers 14 residues.

The J gene is TRBJ2-7, the V gene TRBV19, with 8 bases fitting TRBD1. Losses at the gene ends were 3 bases for V and 3 bases for J; bases not matched to a gene: 4. The CDR3 has 14 amino acids. Germline CDR1 LNHDA, CDR2 SQIVND (reference sequence). For the CDR3, the DNA is TGTGCCAGTAGTATTGACGACAGGGGCTACGAGCAGTACTTC. Protein product: CASSIDDRGYEQYF.